This T cell receptor (beta chain) was profiled in a study of blood T cell repertoires in COVID-19. The wider study: Italy, Spain and the United States were the sources of the convalescent and acute COVID-19 samples. The analysed material was cDNA or gDNA that came from T cells, B-cell-depleted T cells, or PBMCs.

Original processing notes: Reference gene primers were amplified, and this amplification served to estimate nucleated cell counts. The method was immunoSEQ multiplex PCR; TCRdb's version includes in-frame clones alone and lacks a portion of them. D and trimming come from the DNA, and the V and J calls and clone size come from that table. The sample has about 140,000 clones, 75% to 85% seen once. The CDR3 is 17 residues long. J was trimmed by 3 bases and V by 4 bases; bases with no gene match: 8. The germline V gene encodes CDR1 SGHRS and CDR2 YFSETQ. This rearrangement joins TRBV5-1 to TRBJ2-2; 11 bases align to TRBD2. The sequenced material came from peripheral blood. The TCR was taken from a woman older than 75 with active or convalescent COVID-19. The CDR3 reads CASSVAAGLADTGELFF. As DNA, the CDR3 is TGCGCCAGCAGCGTAGCCGCGGGACTAGCGGACACCGGGGAGCTGTTTTTT.